Below, 23 T cell receptor beta chains from the same sample are listed, as sequenced in a study of a mutant IDH1 vaccine in newly diagnosed glioma. Repertoires were generated with immunoSEQ multiplex PCR, while TCRdb's copy carries only in-frame clones and drops some. The profile shows tens of thousands of clones, 65% to 90% of them singletons. Time point specified: week 23, last vaccination. Alongside topical imiquimod, each dose of vaccine comprised 300 ug of mutant IDH1 20-mer peptide. For these TCRs, the target antigens are not known. This material consisted of PBMCs, taken from a glioma patient whose treatment included an IDH1 peptide vaccine. The receptors shown here come from a man under 40 with glioma. Some clones in this sample may be carry-over from other donors' samples.

The chain employs TRBV7-2 and TRBJ1-2; D unresolved. Between the trimmed V and J ends, which lost 0 bases and 4 bases, there was a span of 12 bases. The CDR3 spans 15 residues. Germline values: CDR1 SGHTA, CDR2 FQGNSA. For the CDR3, the DNA is TGTGCCAGCAGCTTAGCGAGACGGAGCAGCTATGGCTACACCTTC. Residues: CASSLARRSSYGYTF.

The chain has TRBV6-1 and TRBJ1-4, with a possible D match to TRBD1 (6 bases). Germline V gene lookup returns CDR1 MNHNS and CDR2 SASEGT. V was cut by 3 bases and J by 3 bases, with 8 bases left in between. The CDR3 length is 14 residues. In DNA, the CDR3 is TGTGCCAGCAGTGAGGGGGCGGCTAATGAAAAACTGTTTTTT. Amino acid sequence: CASSEGAANEKLFF.

The chain employs TRBV5-1 and TRBJ2-1, with 8 bases matching TRBD2. Per the germline V gene, CDR1 is SGHRS and CDR2 is YFSETQ. V gave up 6 bases and J gave up 1 base; unmatched junction bases: 3. The CDR3 sequence is 14 residues long. The CDR3 region has the DNA TGCGCCAGCAAGCGGGAGTTGTCCTACAATGAGCAGTTCTTC. This gives the protein CASKRELSYNEQFF.

This clone was counted a few times. The rearrangement uses TRBV7-2 and TRBJ2-7, with TRBD1 matching over 7 bases. The junction had 15 bases not matched to a gene; V was cut back by 6 bases and J by 7 bases. The germline CDR1 and CDR2 sequences are SGHTA and FQGNSA. This CDR3 contains 15 residues. In DNA form, the CDR3 reads TGTGCCAGCAGTTTTCGACAGGGATCACCTCAAGAGCAGTACTTC. The encoded protein is CASSFRQGSPQEQYF. Full variable domain (rest looked up from reference TRBV7-2 and TRBJ2-7): GAGVSQSPSNKVTEKGKDVELRCDPISGHTALYWYRQSLGQGLEFLIYFQGNSAPDKSGLPSDRFSAERTGGSVSTLTIQRTQQEDSAVYLCASSFRQGSPQEQYFGPGTRLTVT.

The chain carries TRBV9 and TRBJ2-7; D is tentatively TRBD1 or TRBD2 (5 bases each). V was cut by 3 bases and J by 1 base, with 11 bases left in between. Germline V CDR1 and CDR2: SGDLS, YYNGEE. The CDR3 sequence is 14 residues long. The CDR3 reads CASSAGTVSYEQYF. Written as DNA, the CDR3 is TGTGCCAGCAGCGCCGGGACGGTATCCTACGAGCAGTACTTC.

The chain carries TRBV5-6 and TRBJ1-2; D is uncertain. Trimming stripped 3 bases from V and 7 bases from J, with 7 bases between. There are 11 residues in the CDR3. Germline V lookup: CDR1 SGHDT, CDR2 YYEEEE. The chain's CDR3 is CASSSWGGYTF. CDR3 nucleotides: TGTGCCAGCAGCTCCTGGGGTGGCTACACCTTC.

This clone was observed once. This chain uses TRBV18 with TRBJ2-4; 13 nucleotides align to TRBD2. Trimming at V came to 6 bases and at J to 6 bases, leaving 8 bases not matched to a gene. CDR3 length equals 16 residues. Germline CDR1 and CDR2: KGHSH and LQKENI. Here the CDR3 reads CASSTSGRPRRNIQYF. The CDR3 nucleotides read TGTGCCAGCTCGACTAGCGGGAGGCCAAGGAGAAACATTCAGTACTTC.

DNA of the CDR3: TGTGCCAGCAGTTTACACGCCCCGTACCGGGAGCTGTTTTTT. Translated: CASSLHAPYRELFF. V usage is TRBV28 and J usage is TRBJ2-2; D call uncertain. The CDR3 is 14 amino acids. The germline V gene encodes CDR1 MDHEN and CDR2 SYDVKM. Trimming left V 2 bases short and J 9 bases short, with 13 bases between.

The gene calls are TRBV2 and TRBJ1-6; D remains unclear. The CDR3 is 15 residues long. CDR1 SNHLY and CDR2 FYNNEI come from the germline V gene. Trimming shortened V by 0 bases and J by 6 bases, and 9 bases separated the two germline ends. This CDR3 is CASSEAGRINSPLHF. The CDR3 nucleotides read TGTGCCAGCAGTGAAGCCGGACGGATTAATTCACCCCTCCACTTT.

V gene TRBV10-3 combines with J gene TRBJ1-2, with 9 bases identical to TRBD1. Germline V gene sequence: CDR1 ENHRY, CDR2 SYGVKD. The CDR3 totals 13 residues. Trimming at V came to 11 bases and at J to 1 base, leaving 5 bases not matched to a gene. For the CDR3, the DNA is TGTGCCGCGGGACAGGGAAATAACTATGGCTACACCTTC. Encoded protein: CAAGQGNNYGYTF.

This clone was seen only once. V usage is TRBV7-6 and J usage is TRBJ1-1; D is uncertain. The germline V gene has CDR1 SGHVS and CDR2 FNYEAQ. The CDR3 spans 14 residues. Between the trimmed V and J ends, which lost 4 bases and 5 bases, there was a span of 14 bases. The DNA for the CDR3 is TGTGCCAGCAGCTCAGAAGGGTTAGGAACTGAAGCTTTCTTT. The encoded protein is CASSSEGLGTEAFF.

The chain couples TRBV5-6 to TRBJ1-1; D might be TRBD1 (5 bases). CDR3 length: 13 residues. In germline, CDR1 is SGHDT, CDR2 YYEEEE. V gave up 2 bases and J gave up 4 bases, with 9 bases separating them. The CDR3, as DNA: TGTGCCAGCAGCTTAAGGGGTGGCACTGAAGCTTTCTTT. Translation: CASSLRGGTEAFF.

The chain carries TRBV6-5 and TRBJ1-2; 7 nucleotides align to TRBD1. V shed 6 bases, J shed 4 bases, and the junction held 8 bases outside the gene matches. This CDR3 has 14 amino acids. Germline V lookup: CDR1 MNHEY, CDR2 SVGAGI. This CDR3 reads CASSRSQGLYGYTF. CDR3 nucleotide sequence: TGTGCCAGCAGCCGATCACAGGGGCTCTATGGCTACACCTTC.

The V and J genes are TRBV11-2 and TRBJ2-5; D gene unclear. Germline CDR1 is SGHAT and CDR2 is FQNNGV. V lost 0 bases and J lost 1, with 12 bases in between. The CDR3 is made up of 16 amino acids. The CDR3 bases are TGTGCCAGCAGCTTAGACCCGATTGGGCGCCAAGAGACCCAGTACTTC. Protein product: CASSLDPIGRQETQYF.

J is TRBJ1-3 and V is TRBV11-2; D perhaps matches TRBD1 (6 bases). This CDR3 is built from 15 residues. The germline V and J ends were trimmed by 5 bases and 2 bases, with 13 bases remaining between them. In germline, CDR1 is SGHAT, CDR2 FQNNGV. The CDR3 coding sequence is TGTGCCAGCAGCGTGGGGCGGGGGCCTGGAAACACCATATATTTT. Translated: CASSVGRGPGNTIYF. Full variable domain (rest looked up from reference TRBV11-2 and TRBJ1-3): EAGVAQSPRYKIIEKRQSVAFWCNPISGHATLYWYQQILGQGPKLLIQFQNNGVVDDSQLPKDRFSAERLKGVDSTLKIQPAKLEDSAVYLCASSVGRGPGNTIYFGEGSWLTVV.

The V and J genes are TRBV7-3 and TRBJ1-5; possible D gene TRBD1, 5 bases. The CDR3 loop spans 13 amino acids. V shed 5 bases and J shed 9 bases, with 14 bases lying between them. The germline CDR1 and CDR2 sequences are SGHTA and FQGTGA. CDR3 sequence (DNA): TGTGCCAGCAGCGAGGGACCTCAAAGGCCCCAGCATTTT. Its translation: CASSEGPQRPQHF.

The chain has TRBV28 and TRBJ2-3, with D maybe TRBD1 (5 bases). Germline CDR1 and CDR2: MDHEN and SYDVKM. With 3 bases removed from V and 10 bases from J, the gap between germline ends came to 11 bases. CDR3 length: 12 amino acids. CDR3 amino acids: CASSFVGQPQYF. CDR3 DNA: TGTGCCAGCAGTTTTGTGGGGCAACCGCAGTATTTT. Together with reference TRBV28 and TRBJ2-3, the CDR3 gives the full variable domain: DVKVTQSSRYLVKRTGEKVFLECVQDMDHENMFWYRQDPGLGLRLIYFSYDVKMKEKGDIPEGYSVSREKKERFSLILESASTNQTSMYLCASSFVGQPQYFGPGTRLTVL.

J is TRBJ2-5 and V is TRBV4-2, with TRBD2 identical over 9 bases. The CDR3 has 15 amino acids. Germline-derived CDR1 and CDR2 are LGHNA and YNFKEQ. After removal of 4 bases from V and 4 bases from J, the junction contained 7 bases not matched to a gene. The CDR3 region is CASSLDSGGLETQYF. The CDR3 DNA reads as TGTGCCAGCAGCCTCGATAGCGGGGGTTTAGAGACCCAGTACTTC.

The sample holds one count of this clone. CDR3 residues: CASSLTGSRGYTF. In DNA, the CDR3 is TGTGCCAGCAGCTTAACAGGGAGTAGGGGCTACACCTTC. This sequence joins TRBV7-9 and TRBJ1-2, with D possibly matching TRBD1 (6 bases). From germline, CDR1 is SEHNR and CDR2 FQNEAQ (reference sequence). V shed 2 bases and J shed 8 bases, with 12 bases lying between them. This CDR3 has 13 residues.

This sequence joins TRBV29-1 and TRBJ1-1; D may be TRBD1 (6 bases). V was clipped by 3 bases and J by 11 bases, with 19 bases between them. This CDR3 is 13 amino acids long. Germline assignment: CDR1 SQVTM and CDR2 ANQGSEA. Here the CDR3 reads CSVDRGGTVQAFF. The CDR3 DNA reads as TGCAGCGTTGACAGGGGTGGAACAGTTCAGGCTTTCTTT.

This clone was counted a single time. The chain joins TRBV14 to TRBJ2-7; no clear D. Germline CDR1 reads SGHDN; CDR2 reads FVKESK. Deletions cut 2 bases from V and 6 bases from J, with 20 bases between. This CDR3 contains 16 residues. The CDR3 here is CASSQSSLMGSGEQYF. In DNA, the CDR3 is TGTGCCAGCAGCCAAAGTTCCCTTATGGGCAGTGGCGAGCAGTACTTC.

The V and J genes are TRBV10-2 and TRBJ2-3; TRBD2 agrees at 8 bases. There are 14 residues in the CDR3. With 3 bases clipped from V and 5 bases from J, the junction kept 4 bases outside the gene matches. Germline lookup yields CDR1 WSHSY and CDR2 SAAADI. The CDR3 spells CASSEGLAIDTQYF. Here the CDR3 DNA reads TGCGCCAGCAGTGAAGGACTAGCAATAGATACGCAGTATTTT.

The chain employs TRBV7-3 and TRBJ2-1; TRBD2 is a possible D gene (5 bases). The CDR3 extends over 15 amino acids. Germline CDR1 SGHTA, CDR2 FQGTGA. The germline V and J ends were trimmed by 2 bases and 4 bases, with 12 bases remaining between them. CDR3 in amino acids: CASSLVAEEYNEQFF. CDR3 in DNA: TGTGCCAGCAGCTTAGTGGCGGAGGAATACAATGAGCAGTTCTTC.